The clone carrying this TCR beta chain was picked up many times. CDR3 length: 13 residues. Germline V CDR1 and CDR2: SQVTM, ANQGSEA. Between the trimmed V and J ends, which lost 3 bases and 1 base, there was a span of 7 bases. The sample comes from a study of response to subunit inactivated influenza vaccine. Each CDR3 protein is one row after TCRdb ran MiXCR on the RT-PCR reads. Among more than 450,000 distinct CDR3 sequences, 12% were seen once, and the ten largest hold roughly 10%. Material: PBMCs from blood, obtained on the day of vaccination. The sequence came from a man aged 45-65 years who received an inactivated influenza vaccine. V gene TRBV29-1 combines with J gene TRBJ2-4; D ambiguous. In nucleotides, the CDR3 is TGCAGCGTTGAGTCCGGGGCCAAAAACATTCAGTACTTC. Its protein is CSVESGAKNIQYF.